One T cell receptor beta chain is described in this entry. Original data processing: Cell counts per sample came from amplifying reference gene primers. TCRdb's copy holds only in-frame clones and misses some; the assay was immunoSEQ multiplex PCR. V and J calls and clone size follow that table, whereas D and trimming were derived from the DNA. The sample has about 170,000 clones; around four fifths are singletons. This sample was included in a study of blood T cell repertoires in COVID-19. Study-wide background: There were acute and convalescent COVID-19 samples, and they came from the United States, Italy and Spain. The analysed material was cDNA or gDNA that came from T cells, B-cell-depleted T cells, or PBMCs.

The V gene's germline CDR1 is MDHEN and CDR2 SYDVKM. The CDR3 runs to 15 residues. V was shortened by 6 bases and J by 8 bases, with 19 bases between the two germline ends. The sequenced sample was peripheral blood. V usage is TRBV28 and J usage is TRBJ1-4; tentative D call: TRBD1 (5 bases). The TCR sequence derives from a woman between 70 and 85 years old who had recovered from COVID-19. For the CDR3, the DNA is TGTGCCAGCAGGTCCCCGGGGCTGGGGGGGGAAAAACTGTTTTTT. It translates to CASRSPGLGGEKLFF.